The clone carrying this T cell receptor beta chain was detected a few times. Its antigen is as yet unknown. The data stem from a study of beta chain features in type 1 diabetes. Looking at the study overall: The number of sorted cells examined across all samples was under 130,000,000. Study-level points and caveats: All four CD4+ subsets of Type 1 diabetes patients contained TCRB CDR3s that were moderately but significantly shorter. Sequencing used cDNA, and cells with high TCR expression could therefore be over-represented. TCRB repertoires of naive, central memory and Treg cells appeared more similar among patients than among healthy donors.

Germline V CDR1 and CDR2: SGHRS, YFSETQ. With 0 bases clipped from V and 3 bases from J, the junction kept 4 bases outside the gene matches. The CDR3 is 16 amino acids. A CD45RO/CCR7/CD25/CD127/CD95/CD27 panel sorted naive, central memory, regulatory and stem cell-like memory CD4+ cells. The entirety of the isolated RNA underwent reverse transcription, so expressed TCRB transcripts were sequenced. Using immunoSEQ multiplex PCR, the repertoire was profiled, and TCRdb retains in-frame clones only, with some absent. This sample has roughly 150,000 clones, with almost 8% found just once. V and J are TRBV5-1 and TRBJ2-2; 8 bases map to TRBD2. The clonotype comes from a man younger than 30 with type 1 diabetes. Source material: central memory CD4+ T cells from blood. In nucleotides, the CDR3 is TGCGCCAGCAGCTTGGAACTAGCGGCGTACACCGGGGAGCTGTTTTTT. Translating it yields CASSLELAAYTGELFF. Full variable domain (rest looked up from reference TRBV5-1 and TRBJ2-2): KAGVTQTPRYLIKTRGQQVTLSCSPISGHRSVSWYQQTPGQGLQFLFEYFSETQRNKGNFPGRFSGRQFSNSRSEMNVSTLELGDSALYLCASSLELAAYTGELFFGEGSRLTVL.